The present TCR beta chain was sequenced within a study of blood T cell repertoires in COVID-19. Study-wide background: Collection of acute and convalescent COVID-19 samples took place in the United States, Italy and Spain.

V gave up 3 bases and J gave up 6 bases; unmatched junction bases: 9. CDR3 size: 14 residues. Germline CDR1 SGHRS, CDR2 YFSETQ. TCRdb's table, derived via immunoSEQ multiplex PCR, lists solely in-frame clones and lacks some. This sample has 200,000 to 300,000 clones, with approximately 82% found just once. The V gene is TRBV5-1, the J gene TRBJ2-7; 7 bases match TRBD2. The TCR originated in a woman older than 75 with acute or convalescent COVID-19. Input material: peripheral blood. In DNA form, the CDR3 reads TGCGCCAGCAGCTCACGAGCGGGAATCGGCGAGCAGTACTTC. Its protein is CASSSRAGIGEQYF.